The present T cell receptor beta chain was sequenced within a study of OX40 agonist ivuxolimab in advanced cancers. Study as a whole: The treatment was a fully human IgG2 OX40 agonist, ivuxolimab. The dose-escalation cohort was about 87% male, with a mean age of about 56 years, ranging roughly 20 to 90. Study findings and constraints: In the 0.1-3.0 mg/kg groups, partial responders showed among the lowest expansion.

V lost 0 bases and J 0 bases, leaving 2 bases between the germline ends. Germline V gene sequence: CDR1 MNHEY, CDR2 SVGAGI. There are 13 residues in the CDR3. Sequencing was performed with immunoSEQ multiplex PCR; in TCRdb, only in-frame clones are kept and a portion is missing. The sample has just over 90,000 clones; 94% are singletons. Concerning this clone itself: Its specificity is not known. Other DNA sequences from this sample encode an identical CDR3 as well.

This material consisted of CD4+ or CD8+ T cells sorted from blood, taken in a trial of the OX40 agonist ivuxolimab. The genes are TRBV6-5 and TRBJ1-2; no clear D. This receptor was taken from an adult with an advanced solid tumor such as melanoma, head and neck, liver or kidney cancer. CDR3 DNA: TGTGCCAGCAGTTACTCAGCTAACTATGGCTACACCTTC. This encodes CASSYSANYGYTF.